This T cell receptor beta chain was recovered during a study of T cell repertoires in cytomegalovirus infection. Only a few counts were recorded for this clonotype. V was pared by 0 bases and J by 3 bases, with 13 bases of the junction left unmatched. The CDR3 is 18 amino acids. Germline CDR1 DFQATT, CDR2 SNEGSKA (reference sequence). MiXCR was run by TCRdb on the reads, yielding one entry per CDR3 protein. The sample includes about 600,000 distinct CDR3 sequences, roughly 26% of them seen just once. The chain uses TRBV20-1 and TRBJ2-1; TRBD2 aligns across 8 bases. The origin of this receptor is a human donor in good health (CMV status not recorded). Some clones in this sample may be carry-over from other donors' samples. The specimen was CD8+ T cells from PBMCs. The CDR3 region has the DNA TGCAGTGCTAGAGATCCCACTAGCGGACACGCTAGCTACAATGAGCAGTTCTTC. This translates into CSARDPTSGHASYNEQFF.